This TCR beta chain was sequenced in a study of blood T cell repertoires in COVID-19. The wider study: PBMCs, B-cell-depleted T cells, or T cells provided the cDNA or gDNA that made up the material.

The method was immunoSEQ multiplex PCR; TCRdb's version includes in-frame clones alone and lacks a portion of them. The sample has about 140,000 clones; more than 75% are singletons. CDR1 and CDR2 (germline): LGHDT, YNNKEL (reference sequence). The CDR3 is 15 amino acids. V shed 4 bases and J shed 4 bases, with 16 bases lying between them. This sequence originates from a man aged 55 to 69 who had recovered from COVID-19. The rearrangement joins TRBV3-1 (or the pseudogene TRBV3-2) to TRBJ1-1; possibly TRBD1 for D (5 bases). Input material: PBMCs or T cells enriched from blood (not recorded which). The CDR3 is CASSLSGGVGTEAFF. CDR3 coding DNA: TGTGCCAGCAGCCTTTCCGGGGGGGTAGGCACTGAAGCTTTCTTT.